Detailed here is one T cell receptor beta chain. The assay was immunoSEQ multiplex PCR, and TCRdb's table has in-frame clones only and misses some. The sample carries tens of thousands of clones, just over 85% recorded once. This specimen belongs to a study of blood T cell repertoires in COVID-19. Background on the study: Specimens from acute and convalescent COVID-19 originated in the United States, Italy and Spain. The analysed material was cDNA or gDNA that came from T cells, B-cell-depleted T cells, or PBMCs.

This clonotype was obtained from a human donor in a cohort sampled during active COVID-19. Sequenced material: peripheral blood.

CDR3 nucleotides: TGCGCCAGCAGCTCGGTGGAGGGGGCTACTAATGAAAAACTGTTTTTT. Translating gives CASSSVEGATNEKLFF. The genes are TRBV5-1 and TRBJ1-4, with 7 bases aligning to TRBD1. Germline V CDR1 and CDR2: SGHRS, YFSETQ. The CDR3 extends over 16 amino acids. V lost 3 bases to trimming and J lost 2 bases; unmatched junction nucleotides: 7.